This paragraph reports one T cell receptor beta chain. The data belong to a study of blood T cell repertoires in COVID-19. The method was immunoSEQ multiplex PCR; TCRdb's version includes in-frame clones alone and lacks a portion of them. The data hold just over 300,000 clones, with around 90% observed a single time. The study drew participants aged about 18 to 89 years from roughly 25 US areas. Clinical histories supplied by participants themselves formed the basis of cohort assignment. The CDR3 sequence is 14 residues long. Trimming left V 4 bases short and J 0 bases short, with 10 bases between. The V gene's germline CDR1 is SGHRS and CDR2 YFSETQ.

Sequencing used PBMCs or T cells enriched from blood (not recorded which). The receptor comes from a woman between 18 and 29 years old with acute COVID-19. The rearrangement links TRBV5-1 to TRBJ1-1, with D possibly TRBD1 on 5 matching bases. CDR3 amino acids: CASSSRVVNTEAFF. CDR3 DNA sequence: TGCGCCAGCAGCAGCAGGGTTGTGAACACTGAAGCTTTCTTT. Full variable domain (outside the CDR3, taken from reference TRBV5-1 and TRBJ1-1): KAGVTQTPRYLIKTRGQQVTLSCSPISGHRSVSWYQQTPGQGLQFLFEYFSETQRNKGNFPGRFSGRQFSNSRSEMNVSTLELGDSALYLCASSSRVVNTEAFFGQGTRLTVV.